The rows below give T cell receptor beta chains drawn from one sample of a study of regulatory T cells in long-lasting Graves disease. TCRdb redid the calling of the multiplex PCR reads with MiXCR, one entry per CDR3 protein. The repertoire holds 300,000 to 450,000 distinct CDR3 sequences, with 15% as singletons. This specimen was peripheral blood mononuclear cells (PBMCs), taken at new diagnosis, from a patient treated with antithyroid drugs. The receptors here all came from a female donor with Graves disease. The CDR3 runs from the conserved cysteine through the conserved F or W. Fields, in order: D gene, J gene, clone size, V gene, CDR3 DNA, CDR3 protein. The D gene is left open where the match is weak. Clone size is stated in some rows and not others, as once, few, many or a class when expanded.

>.|TRBJ1-5|many|TRBV6-5
TGTGCCAGCAGTTACGTGGGGGGCCGAGTTCAGCCCCAGCATTTT
CASSYVGGRVQPQHF
>TRBD2|TRBJ2-5|.|TRBV28
TGTGCCAGCAGTTTAGGGACTAGCGGGGGCCAAGAGACCCAGTACTTC
CASSLGTSGGQETQYF
>TRBD1|TRBJ2-3|many|TRBV28
TGTGCCAGCAGCAACGGACAGGGAGACACAGATACGCAGTATTTT
CASSNGQGDTDTQYF
>.|TRBJ1-1|.|TRBV4-3
TGCGCCAGCAGCCAAGAGATACAGAGGGCGGCTGAAGCTTTCTTT
CASSQEIQRAAEAFF
>.|TRBJ1-5|many|TRBV15
TGTGCCACCAGCGCCCGGGGAGTGAGTAGCAATCAGCCCCAGCATTTT
CATSARGVSSNQPQHF
>TRBD2|TRBJ2-1|many|TRBV7-3
TGTGCCAGCGGGGGGGGGTACAATGAGCAGTTCTTC
CASGGGYNEQFF
>.|TRBJ1-1|few|TRBV6-1
TGTGCCAGCACCGGAGGAGGTGAAGCTTTCTTT
CASTGGGEAFF
>TRBD1|TRBJ2-7|.|TRBV6-1
TGTGCCAGCAGTCCTGAACGTGCAGGACAGGGGCAACTCTTCTCCTACGAGCAGTACTTC
CASSPERAGQGQLFSYEQYF
>.|TRBJ1-1|many|TRBV28
TGTGCCAGCAGTCCCTTAACAGGGATGACCCCTGAAGCTTTCTTT
CASSPLTGMTPEAFF
>.|TRBJ2-5|.|TRBV28
TGTGCCAGCAGAGAAACCCGGGGTCAAGAGACCCAGTACTTC
CASRETRGQETQYF